This entry describes one TCR beta chain. The entry originates in a study of circulating and synovial CD4+ cells in juvenile arthritis. The data were produced by immunoSEQ multiplex PCR, yet TCRdb's version contains in-frame clones alone and is incomplete. The data contain over 3,000 clones, 75% to 85% of them singletons. The CDR3 has 15 amino acids. Trimming took 1 base from V and 2 from J, leaving 12 bases between them. The germline CDR1 and CDR2 sequences are MGHRA and YSYEKL. Specimen: CD4+ T cells from synovial fluid. The chain joins TRBV4-1 to TRBJ2-7, with D possibly TRBD1 on 5 matching bases. The clonotype originates from a human donor with juvenile idiopathic arthritis. CDR3 sequence reads: CASSQAKQAPYEQYF. The CDR3 nucleotides are TGCGCCAGCAGCCAAGCGAAACAGGCCCCCTACGAGCAGTACTTC.